Following are 20 T cell receptor beta chains from one sample sequenced in a study of blood T cell repertoires in COVID-19. Data came from immunoSEQ multiplex PCR; TCRdb stores just in-frame clones and leaves some out. The repertoire holds about 120,000 clones, with less than 75% as singletons. Material for sequencing was peripheral blood. Source of these receptors: a human donor with acute or convalescent COVID-19. The donor label of this sample is uncertain.

The rearrangement links TRBV24-1 to TRBJ1-5, with 8 bases that match TRBD1. This CDR3 contains 14 residues. Germline V CDR1 and CDR2: KGHDR, SFDVKD. The V gene end was trimmed by 5 bases and the J gene end by 4 bases; junction bases not matched to a gene: 3. The CDR3 spells CATSAGQVNQPQHF. The CDR3 region has the DNA TGTGCCACCAGTGCGGGACAGGTGAATCAGCCCCAGCATTTT.

DNA of the CDR3: TGTGCCAGCAGACCACGGAGGGGTGTTTTACATGGCTACACCTTC. It specifies CASRPRRGVLHGYTF. This chain links TRBV6-5 with TRBJ1-2, with D tentatively TRBD1 (5 bases). Trimming shortened V by 6 bases and J by 6 bases, and 20 bases separated the two germline ends. CDR1 and CDR2 (germline): MNHEY, SVGAGI. The CDR3 is made up of 15 amino acids.

This clone was found a few times. The chain combines TRBV15 with TRBJ1-4; a possible D gene is TRBD1 (5 bases). There are 14 residues in the CDR3. Germline-derived CDR1 and CDR2 are LNHNV and YYDKDF (reference sequence). Deletions cut 0 bases from V and 6 bases from J, with 8 bases between. This CDR3 reads CATSRDQGDEKLFF. In nucleotides, the CDR3 is TGTGCCACCAGCAGAGATCAAGGGGATGAAAAACTGTTTTTT.

The chain has TRBV4-1 and TRBJ2-2, with D perhaps TRBD2 (5 bases). V gave up 4 bases and J gave up 6 bases, with 15 bases separating them. CDR1 is MGHRA, CDR2 YSYEKL, per germline. The CDR3 length is 15 residues. The CDR3 region is CASSPPGIQPGELFF. The DNA for the CDR3 is TGCGCCAGCAGCCCACCGGGAATCCAACCCGGGGAGCTGTTTTTT.

This clone appeared once. V usage is TRBV6-5 and J usage is TRBJ1-2, with TRBD1 matching over 11 bases. The CDR3 sequence is 14 residues long. V trimming: 7 bases; J trimming: 8 bases; junction bases outside the gene matches: 9. Germline V gene sequence: CDR1 MNHEY, CDR2 SVGAGI. The CDR3 protein is CASTNQDRGRGYTF. The CDR3 region has the DNA TGTGCCAGCACCAACCAGGACAGGGGGCGAGGCTACACCTTC.

The gene calls are TRBV27 and TRBJ2-2; D not resolved. Looked up from germline, CDR1 is MNHEY and CDR2 is SMNVEV (reference sequence). Trimming removed 5 bases from V and 2 bases from J, with 6 bases in between. This CDR3 region has 13 residues. In DNA form, the CDR3 reads TGTGCCAGCAGTCCCCCAAACACCGGGGAGCTGTTTTTT. This codes for CASSPPNTGELFF.

This clone was recorded once. The V and J genes are TRBV7-9 and TRBJ1-4; D remains ambiguous. V lost 4 bases, J lost 8 bases, and 8 bases lay in between. Germline lookup yields CDR1 SEHNR and CDR2 FQNEAQ (reference sequence). The length of the CDR3 is 12 residues. CDR3 residues: CASSSTAEKLFF. The CDR3 coding sequence is TGTGCCAGCAGCTCAACAGCCGAAAAACTGTTTTTT.

The rearrangement joins TRBV7-2 to TRBJ1-3; D gene uncertain. The CDR3 consists of 14 residues. Trimming left V 5 bases short and J 2 bases short, with 10 bases between. The germline V gene encodes CDR1 SGHTA and CDR2 FQGNSA. CDR3 nucleotides: TGTGCCAGCAGCCTGATGGGCACTGGAAACACCATATATTTT. Translating it yields CASSLMGTGNTIYF. The full variable domain, in which reference TRBV7-2 and TRBJ1-3 provide the parts outside the CDR3, is GAGVSQSPSNKVTEKGKDVELRCDPISGHTALYWYRQSLGQGLEFLIYFQGNSAPDKSGLPSDRFSAERTGGSVSTLTIQRTQQEDSAVYLCASSLMGTGNTIYFGEGSWLTVV.

The chain uses TRBV5-1 and TRBJ2-1; 8 positions agree with TRBD2. V lost 2 bases and J lost 1; bases outside the gene matches: 5. The CDR3 extends over 16 amino acids. Per germline, CDR1 SGHRS and CDR2 YFSETQ. CDR3 DNA: TGCGCCAGCAGCTTTACGAGCGGGGGTTCCTACAATGAGCAGTTCTTC. Translating gives CASSFTSGGSYNEQFF.

This clone was observed a single time. The CDR3 DNA sequence: TGTGCCAGCACCACGGGGGATAGCAATCAGCCCCAGCATTTT. This translates into CASTTGDSNQPQHF. This sequence joins TRBV6-5 and TRBJ1-5, with D perhaps TRBD1 (5 bases). The V end lost 7 bases, the J end lost 0 bases, and 10 bases lay between the germline ends. The V gene's germline CDR1 is MNHEY and CDR2 SVGAGI. The CDR3 covers 14 residues.

This clone was observed a handful of times. The rearrangement links TRBV2 to TRBJ2-7; unclear D gene. This CDR3 comprises 12 residues. The germline V gene has CDR1 SNHLY and CDR2 FYNNEI. Trimming took 8 bases from V and 3 from J, leaving 11 bases between them. CDR3 nucleotides: TGTGCCAGCTATGCGAACAGCTACGAGCAGTACTTC. Encoded protein: CASYANSYEQYF.

The V call is TRBV5-1, the J call TRBJ1-2, with 10 nucleotides matching TRBD1. The CDR3 sequence is 14 residues long. Germline V lookup: CDR1 SGHRS, CDR2 YFSETQ. The trim removed 7 bases at V and 2 bases at J, leaving 5 bases unmatched. The DNA of the CDR3 is TGCGCCAGCCAGTTGGGACAGGGGAACTATGGCTACACCTTC. This translates into CASQLGQGNYGYTF.

CDR3 sequence (DNA): TGTGCCAGCTCACAAACTCTACAGGGGGCCGCCTCTGGGGCCAACGTCCTGACTTTC. Residues: CASSQTLQGAASGANVLTF. V and J are TRBV18 and TRBJ2-6; 9 positions agree with TRBD1. Germline lookup yields CDR1 KGHSH and CDR2 LQKENI. Germline trimming cut 4 bases from V and 0 bases from J; bases unmatched to any gene: 10. This CDR3 comprises 19 residues.

The rearrangement links TRBV2 to TRBJ1-4; D is perhaps TRBD1 (6 bases). V was pared by 6 bases and J by 5 bases, with 13 bases between. Germline loops: CDR1 SNHLY, CDR2 FYNNEI. The CDR3 extends over 14 amino acids. The CDR3 region has the DNA TGTGCCAGCAGGACAGGTTGGGCAAATGAAAAACTGTTTTTT. This codes for CASRTGWANEKLFF.

The chain uses TRBV27 and TRBJ2-6, with D possibly matching TRBD1 (6 bases). Germline V gene data show CDR1 as MNHEY and CDR2 as SMNVEV (reference sequence). The CDR3 runs 17 residues. Trimming pared 3 bases from V and 0 bases from J, leaving 12 bases between. CDR3 amino acids: CASSFSRGHSGANVLTF. The DNA for the CDR3 is TGTGCCAGCAGTTTCTCCAGGGGCCACTCTGGGGCCAACGTCCTGACTTTC.

In DNA, the CDR3 is TGTGCCAGTAGTGCGGCAGGGTCAAGGAGCAATCAGCCCCAGCATTTT. Translated, it gives CASSAAGSRSNQPQHF. V usage is TRBV19 and J usage is TRBJ1-5, with D perhaps matching TRBD1 (5 bases). Trimming pared 5 bases from V and 1 base from J, leaving 15 bases between. The V gene's germline CDR1 is LNHDA and CDR2 SQIVND (reference sequence). The CDR3 is 16 amino acids.

This clone appeared a single time. The chain uses TRBV5-1 and TRBJ2-1; perhaps TRBD1 as D (6 bases). With 2 bases removed from V and 3 bases from J, the gap between germline ends came to 18 bases. CDR1 and CDR2 from the germline V gene are SGHRS and YFSETQ. The CDR3 loop spans 17 amino acids. The CDR3 sequence is CASSFLPRQGIYNEQFF. The CDR3 DNA reads as TGCGCCAGCAGCTTTCTACCGCGGCAGGGGATCTACAATGAGCAGTTCTTC.

The chain couples TRBV28 to TRBJ1-5; 9 bases fit TRBD1. The length of the CDR3 is 16 residues. V shed 8 bases and J 2 bases; nucleotides not matched to a gene: 10. CDR1 and CDR2 (germline): MDHEN, SYDVKM. This CDR3 reads CASRTTQGARNQPQHF. The CDR3 DNA is TGTGCCAGCCGTACTACACAGGGGGCGCGCAATCAGCCCCAGCATTTT. Together with reference TRBV28 and TRBJ1-5, the CDR3 gives the full variable domain: DVKVTQSSRYLVKRTGEKVFLECVQDMDHENMFWYRQDPGLGLRLIYFSYDVKMKEKGDIPEGYSVSREKKERFSLILESASTNQTSMYLCASRTTQGARNQPQHFGDGTRLSIL.

This sequence joins TRBV2 and TRBJ1-3, with D unclear. Trimming pared 2 bases from V and 2 bases from J, leaving 7 bases between. Germline V lookup: CDR1 SNHLY, CDR2 FYNNEI. This CDR3 has 14 residues. The CDR3 region has the DNA TGTGCCAGCAGTGAACGGAGGCCTGGAAACACCATATATTTT. The encoded protein is CASSERRPGNTIYF.

This clone occurred a few times. The chain joins TRBV28 to TRBJ1-5; D is unresolved. The V gene lost 4 bases and the J gene lost 3 bases, with 7 bases spanning the gap. Germline-derived CDR1 and CDR2 are MDHEN and SYDVKM. The CDR3 covers 13 residues. This CDR3 is CASSYGVNQPQHF. The CDR3 DNA reads as TGTGCCAGCAGTTACGGTGTCAATCAGCCCCAGCATTTT.